These 11 T cell receptor beta chains were all obtained from the same sample, sequenced in a study of T cells in localized non-small cell lung cancer. Produced via immunoSEQ multiplex PCR; TCRdb's table is partial and in-frame only. This sample yields about 33,000 clones, of which 80% are seen a single time; more than 15% belongs to the top ten. The sequencing here drew on peripheral blood, taken before any cancer treatment. The receptors stem from a male donor older than 55 with stage III squamous cell lung carcinoma.

The J gene is TRBJ2-5, the V gene TRBV2; D may be TRBD1 (6 bases). This CDR3 contains 15 residues. V lost 0 bases to trimming and J lost 5 bases, with 13 bases between them. CDR1 is SNHLY and CDR2 is FYNNEI in the germline V gene. Written as DNA, the CDR3 is TGTGCCAGCAGTGAAGCGGGACAATCCTGGGAGACCCAGTACTTC. Translation gives CASSEAGQSWETQYF.

V is TRBV9 and J is TRBJ1-4, with 7 bases matching TRBD1. This CDR3 has 17 amino acids. Unmatched junction bases numbered 15, after V lost 4 bases and J lost 6 bases. Germline CDR1 is SGDLS and CDR2 is YYNGEE. The CDR3 DNA follows: TGTGCCAGCAGCCTACTGGGACAGAGCGGGGCGGATGAAAAACTGTTTTTT. Its protein product is CASSLLGQSGADEKLFF.

This clone was detected a few times. J is TRBJ1-2 and V is TRBV25-1; D remains ambiguous. V gave up 4 bases and J gave up 4 bases, with 10 bases separating them. CDR3 length: 13 residues. The germline V gene encodes CDR1 MGHDK and CDR2 SYGVNS. The CDR3 loop is CASSGGRAYGYTF. CDR3 DNA: TGTGCCAGCAGTGGAGGGAGGGCCTATGGCTACACCTTC.

V and J are TRBV18 and TRBJ2-5; 7 bases fit TRBD1. The CDR3 has 15 amino acids. The germline gives CDR1 KGHSH, CDR2 LQKENI. V lost 6 bases, J lost 2 bases, and 9 bases stayed unmatched. CDR3 DNA sequence: TGTGCCAGCTCTACCCGACAGGGAAAACAAGAGACCCAGTACTTC. Translating it yields CASSTRQGKQETQYF. The full variable domain, completed using reference TRBV18 and TRBJ2-5, is NAGVMQNPRHLVRRRGQEARLRCSPMKGHSHVYWYRQLPEEGLKFMVYLQKENIIDESGMPKERFSAEFPKEGPSILRIQQVVRGDSAAYFCASSTRQGKQETQYFGPGTRLLVL.

For the CDR3, the DNA is TGTGCCAGTTTAATCCCAGGGCAGAACACTGAAGCTTTCTTT. It encodes CASLIPGQNTEAFF. The chain recombines TRBV19 with TRBJ1-1; TRBD1 might be the D (5 bases). V was pared by 8 bases and J by 1 base, with 14 bases between. This CDR3 has 14 residues. Germline V CDR1 and CDR2: LNHDA, SQIVND (reference sequence).

The CDR3 protein is CASSSTGLGEQYF. The DNA for the CDR3 is TGTGCCAGCAGCTCGACAGGGTTGGGGGAGCAGTACTTC. The chain joins TRBV11-3 to TRBJ2-7, with 7 bases lining up with TRBD1. The CDR3 contains 13 residues. After removal of 4 bases from V and 7 bases from J, the junction contained 7 bases not matched to a gene. Germline CDR1 reads SGHNT; CDR2 reads YENEEA.

The J gene is TRBJ2-7, the V gene TRBV18, with 12 nucleotides matching TRBD1. Germline V gene lookup returns CDR1 KGHSH and CDR2 LQKENI. There are 17 residues in the CDR3. V lost 2 bases and J lost 5; bases outside the gene matches: 10. The DNA for the CDR3 is TGTGCCAGCTCACCATCGGGACAGGGGGCGCGAGGGGACGAGCAGTACTTC. Protein sequence: CASSPSGQGARGDEQYF.

This chain joins TRBV7-3 and TRBJ2-2; 7 bases line up with TRBD1. Germline values: CDR1 SGHTA, CDR2 FQGTGA. J gave up 4 bases and V 3 bases, and 5 bases lay outside the gene matches. The CDR3 spans 15 residues. CDR3 sequence: CASSLTGLGTGELFF. In DNA form, the CDR3 reads TGTGCCAGCAGCTTGACAGGGTTGGGCACCGGGGAGCTGTTTTTT.

This clone appeared a few times. In nucleotides, the CDR3 is TGTGCCAGCAGTGAATTTGGGGCTGTTTCGAACACTGAAGCTTTCTTT. Amino acid sequence: CASSEFGAVSNTEAFF. The gene calls are TRBV2 and TRBJ1-1; possibly TRBD1 for D (5 bases). The CDR3 totals 16 residues. Germline V gene sequence: CDR1 SNHLY, CDR2 FYNNEI. V lost 2 bases, J lost 1 base, and 14 bases lay in between.

The rearrangement uses TRBV4-3 and TRBJ2-2; D is unclear. The CDR3 is 13 amino acids. Between the trimmed V and J ends, which lost 1 base and 5 bases, there was a span of 5 bases. Germline CDR1 LGHNA, CDR2 YSLEER. The CDR3 coding sequence is TGCGCCAGCAGCCAAGGAGGTACCGGGGAGCTGTTTTTT. It yields the protein CASSQGGTGELFF.

This clone was recorded once. The chain recombines TRBV29-1 with TRBJ2-3; no clear D gene. CDR1 is SQVTM, CDR2 ANQGSEA, per germline. This CDR3 is 13 amino acids long. The V end lost 4 bases, the J end lost 0 bases, and 8 bases lay between the germline ends. CDR3 sequence reads: CSVVGDSTDTQYF. DNA of the CDR3: TGCAGCGTTGTTGGCGACAGCACAGATACGCAGTATTTT.